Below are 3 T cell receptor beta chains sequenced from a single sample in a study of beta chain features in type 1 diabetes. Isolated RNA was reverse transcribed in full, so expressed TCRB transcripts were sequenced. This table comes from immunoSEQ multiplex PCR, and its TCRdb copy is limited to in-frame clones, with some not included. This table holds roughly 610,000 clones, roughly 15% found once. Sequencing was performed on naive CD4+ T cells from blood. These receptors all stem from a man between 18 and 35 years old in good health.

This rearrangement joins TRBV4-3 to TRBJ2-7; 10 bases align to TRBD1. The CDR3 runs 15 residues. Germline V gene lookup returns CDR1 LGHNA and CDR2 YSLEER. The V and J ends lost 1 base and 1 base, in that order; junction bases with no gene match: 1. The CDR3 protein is CASSQGGQGSYEQYF. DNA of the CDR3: TGCGCCAGCAGCCAAGGGGGACAGGGGTCCTACGAGCAGTACTTC.

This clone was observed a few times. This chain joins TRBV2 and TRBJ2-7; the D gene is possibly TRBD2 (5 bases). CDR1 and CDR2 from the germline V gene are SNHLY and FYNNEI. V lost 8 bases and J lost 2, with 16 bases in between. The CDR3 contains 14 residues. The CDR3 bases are TGTGCCAGCCGGGAAACATCCAGAGCCTACGAGCAGTACTTC. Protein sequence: CASRETSRAYEQYF.

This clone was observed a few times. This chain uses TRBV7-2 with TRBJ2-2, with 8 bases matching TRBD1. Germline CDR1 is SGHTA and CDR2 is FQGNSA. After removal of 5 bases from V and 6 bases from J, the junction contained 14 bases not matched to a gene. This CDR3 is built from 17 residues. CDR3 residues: CASSKNRQGRGSGELFF. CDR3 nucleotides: TGTGCCAGCAGCAAGAATCGACAGGGGCGCGGGTCCGGGGAGCTGTTTTTT.